The entry below gives a single TCR beta chain sequence along with its context. Its antigen remains unidentified. The data derive from a study of cytomegalovirus exposure and HLA in healthy donors. This CDR3 is built from 16 residues. General study results and limits: A reported reduction in N-insertions relative to the roughly 700-donor mean was seen in an Asian-associated ancestry cluster in a later analysis. Later work associated fewer than 20,000 TCR beta sequences with HLA alleles at 0.05 false discovery rate. TCR beta V- and J-gene trimming, according to a later analysis, was linked to a missense DCLRE1C variant. Reported findings show TCR beta sequences accurately forecast HLA-A and HLA-B alleles in most subjects.

Vbeta (60) and Jbeta (13) primers were used in the PCR. Sequencing was performed with immunoSEQ multiplex PCR; in TCRdb, only in-frame clones are kept and a portion is missing. This sample has approximately 180,000 clones, with 70% to 80% found just once. The clonotype originates from a woman aged 45-65 years in good health and CMV-seronegative. The chain recombines TRBV21-1 with TRBJ2-6; TRBD1, the D gene given by the table, was not confirmed from the DNA. TRBV21-1 is recorded as a pseudogene. The sequenced sample consisted of PBMCs. The CDR3 DNA reads as TGTGCCAGCAGTGACAGACGGACCTCTGGGGCCAACGTCCTGACTTTC. It encodes CASSDRRTSGANVLTF.